These T cell receptor beta chains were read from a single sample in a study of CD8 T cells in ankylosing spondylitis. MiXCR, run by TCRdb on the 5' RACE reads, gives a single entry per CDR3 protein. The sample holds about 140,000 distinct CDR3 sequences, 11% seen once. The sample taken for sequencing was blood, either unsorted or a sorted T cell fraction (not recorded which). Every receptor here comes from a female donor with ankylosing spondylitis or in good health (not recorded which). Both conserved end residues are part of each CDR3. The D gene is left open where the match is weak. Some rows mark clone size as missing; the rest say once, few, many or name a class of expanded clone.

j_call: TRBJ1-6; v_call: TRBV27; d_call: .; clone_size: many; cdr3_nt: TGTGCCAGCAGTGAGGGATTCTATAATTCACCCCTCCACTTT; cdr3_aa: CASSEGFYNSPLHF
j_call: TRBJ1-1; v_call: TRBV5-6; d_call: .; clone_size: many; cdr3_nt: TGTGCCAGCAGCTCCCCAACAGGTCAGAACACTGAAGCTTTCTTT; cdr3_aa: CASSSPTGQNTEAFF
j_call: TRBJ2-5; v_call: TRBV20-1; d_call: TRBD1; clone_size: many; cdr3_nt: TGCAGTGCTAGAGATCGGGTCAGGGGGGAGACCCAGTACTTC; cdr3_aa: CSARDRVRGETQYF
j_call: TRBJ1-2; v_call: TRBV20-1; d_call: .; clone_size: many; cdr3_nt: TGCAGTGCCCCCTGGAGGGCGAGGGGCTACACCTTC; cdr3_aa: CSAPWRARGYTF
j_call: TRBJ1-2; v_call: TRBV5-1; d_call: .; clone_size: many; cdr3_nt: TGCGCCAGCAGCTTAGAGTGGGGTGACTATGGCTACACCTTC; cdr3_aa: CASSLEWGDYGYTF
j_call: TRBJ2-2; v_call: TRBV5-1; d_call: .; clone_size: many; cdr3_nt: TGCGCCAGCAGCTTGAGGGTCCTAAAGGGGACCGGGGAGCTGTTTTTT; cdr3_aa: CASSLRVLKGTGELFF
j_call: TRBJ1-6; v_call: TRBV7-9; d_call: .; clone_size: many; cdr3_nt: TGTGCCAGCAGGTCCTCTTGGACGGGCCGAGGAGGAAGCTCCTATAATTCACCCCTCCACTTT; cdr3_aa: CASRSSWTGRGGSSYNSPLHF
j_call: TRBJ1-5; v_call: TRBV7-9; d_call: .; clone_size: many; cdr3_nt: TGTGCCAGCAGCTTCGACACCTCCAATCAGCCCCAGCATTTT; cdr3_aa: CASSFDTSNQPQHF
j_call: TRBJ2-4; v_call: TRBV7-2; d_call: .; clone_size: many; cdr3_nt: TGTGCCAGCACTCTCTTGGACAGTTCGACGATTCAGTACTTC; cdr3_aa: CASTLLDSSTIQYF
j_call: TRBJ2-5; v_call: TRBV20-1; d_call: TRBD2; clone_size: many; cdr3_nt: TGCGGGGGGGGGGAAGAGACCCATTACTTC; cdr3_aa: CGGGEETHYF
j_call: TRBJ2-3; v_call: TRBV14; d_call: .; clone_size: few; cdr3_nt: TGTGCCAGCAGCCATCGGGTAGATACGCAGTATTTT; cdr3_aa: CASSHRVDTQYF
j_call: TRBJ1-1; v_call: TRBV12-3/TRBV12-4; d_call: .; clone_size: many; cdr3_nt: TGTGCCAGCACCAACTCCCCAAGGGCAGGGTGGAACACTGAAGCTTTCTTT; cdr3_aa: CASTNSPRAGWNTEAFF
j_call: TRBJ2-7; v_call: TRBV20-1; d_call: .; clone_size: once; cdr3_nt: TGCAGTGCCTCCCAACAGAGGGGGGGGCGGAGCGAGCAGTACTTC; cdr3_aa: CSASQQRGGRSEQYF
j_call: TRBJ2-1; v_call: TRBV7-8; d_call: .; clone_size: few; cdr3_nt: TGTGCCAGCAGCTTAGGTGGGGCTGGGGGCACCTACAATGAGCAGTTCTTC; cdr3_aa: CASSLGGAGGTYNEQFF
j_call: TRBJ2-1; v_call: TRBV5-1; d_call: TRBD2; clone_size: .; cdr3_nt: TGCGCCAGCACCCTTCGGACTAGCGAATACAATGAGCAGTTCTTC; cdr3_aa: CASTLRTSEYNEQFF
j_call: TRBJ2-2; v_call: TRBV5-1; d_call: .; clone_size: .; cdr3_nt: TGCGACAGCAGACTTTGGGGAGAAACCGGGGAGCTGTTTTTT; cdr3_aa: CDSRLWGETGELFF
j_call: TRBJ1-6; v_call: TRBV18; d_call: TRBD1; clone_size: many; cdr3_nt: TGTGCCAGCTCACCTAGGGGACAGAGCTCCTATAATTCACCCCTCCACTTT; cdr3_aa: CASSPRGQSSYNSPLHF
j_call: TRBJ2-4; v_call: TRBV29-1; d_call: .; clone_size: many; cdr3_nt: TGCAGCGTATCCACAGGCCTTTCAGCCAAAAACATTCAGTACTTC; cdr3_aa: CSVSTGLSAKNIQYF
j_call: TRBJ2-1; v_call: TRBV7-8; d_call: TRBD2; clone_size: few; cdr3_nt: TGTGCCAGCAGCTCCACGACTAGCCGGTACAATGAGCAGTTCTTC; cdr3_aa: CASSSTTSRYNEQFF
j_call: TRBJ1-1; v_call: TRBV29-1; d_call: .; clone_size: many; cdr3_nt: TGCAGCGCAATAAGACAGGTTAGGACTGAAGCTTTCTTT; cdr3_aa: CSAIRQVRTEAFF
j_call: TRBJ1-5; v_call: TRBV29-1; d_call: .; clone_size: few; cdr3_nt: TGCAGCGTTATGGAACAGGGCAATCAGCCCCAGCATTTT; cdr3_aa: CSVMEQGNQPQHF
j_call: TRBJ1-2; v_call: TRBV15; d_call: .; clone_size: many; cdr3_nt: TGTGCCACCAGCAGAGATCCGGCAACCCACTATGGCTACACCTTC; cdr3_aa: CATSRDPATHYGYTF
j_call: TRBJ1-3; v_call: TRBV14; d_call: .; clone_size: many; cdr3_nt: TGTGCCAGCAGCCTTCTGGGGAACACCATATATTTT; cdr3_aa: CASSLLGNTIYF
j_call: TRBJ2-3; v_call: TRBV5-1; d_call: .; clone_size: many; cdr3_nt: TGCGCCAGCAGTTATTCTATTTTAGATACGCAGTATTTT; cdr3_aa: CASSYSILDTQYF
j_call: TRBJ2-7; v_call: TRBV5-1; d_call: .; clone_size: .; cdr3_nt: TGCGCCAGCAGCTTGGGGCATGGGGGCTACTACGAGCAGTACTTC; cdr3_aa: CASSLGHGGYYEQYF
j_call: TRBJ1-3; v_call: TRBV30; d_call: .; clone_size: few; cdr3_nt: TGTGCCTGGAGTCTGACCGGGGATGGAAACACCATATATTTT; cdr3_aa: CAWSLTGDGNTIYF
j_call: TRBJ2-5; v_call: TRBV28; d_call: TRBD1; clone_size: many; cdr3_nt: TGTGCCAGCAGTGCGGGACAGGGGAAAGAGACCCAGTACTTC; cdr3_aa: CASSAGQGKETQYF
j_call: TRBJ1-5; v_call: TRBV7-8; d_call: .; clone_size: many; cdr3_nt: TGTGCCAGCAGCTTAGATAGCAATCAGCCCCAGCATTTT; cdr3_aa: CASSLDSNQPQHF
j_call: TRBJ1-5; v_call: TRBV12-3/TRBV12-4; d_call: .; clone_size: .; cdr3_nt: TGTGCCAGCGGGGGGAACACAGATACGCAGCATTTT; cdr3_aa: CASGGNTDTQHF
j_call: TRBJ1-3; v_call: TRBV28; d_call: TRBD1; clone_size: many; cdr3_nt: TGTGCCGTAACAGGGGGCGCGGGAAACACCATATATTTT; cdr3_aa: CAVTGGAGNTIYF